Sequencing of this T cell receptor beta chain was carried out in a study of cytomegalovirus exposure and HLA in healthy donors (dated by TCRdb to 2015 to 2018). About the full investigation: An earlier analysis of 550 to 700 of the donors reported approximately 270 Gb of sequence data and around 120 million unique TCR beta sequences from about 179 million T cells. A later genetic analysis used genome-wide SNP genotypes for 398 of the 666 donors, treating that subset as a discovery cohort. HLA typing included class I and class II loci at four-digit resolution. Donor age, sex, ethnicity and CMV serostatus were compiled together with the repertoire data. In a later analysis, previously published TCR beta repertoires from roughly 710 donors were re-analyzed and high-resolution HLA genotyping was added so that TCR occurrence patterns could be studied. To decide whether each TCR beta V gene segment behaved as functional or pseudogenic, an earlier analysis of nearly 600 of the donors relied on high-throughput TCR beta sequencing. Besides the first cohort of approximately 670 subjects, a separate validation cohort made up of over a hundred different subjects was used. In the later analysis, no new phenotypic data were used to find candidate immune exposures; instead, reliance was placed on TCR beta sequences and their occurrence across donors. Across about 370 genotyped donors of the cohort, an average of about 220,000 unique TCR beta nucleotide sequences per donor were sequenced, and 15% to 20% of those sequences were non-productive. Using immunosequencing, the study profiled T cell repertoires from 500 to 800 subjects and related those repertoires to cytomegalovirus serostatus. Among the roughly 390 genotyped donors, under 90% belonged to the genetic ancestry cluster associated with self-reported Caucasian donors. To predict cytomegalovirus infection status, the study brought together high-throughput TCR immunosequencing, statistical association of individual TCRs with disease status, and machine learning. An early release covering around 630 HLA-typed donors comprised about 290 gigabases of sequencing data and tens of millions of unique TCR sequences. Roughly 5 DR-DQ haplotypes were handled as single units for association and clustering because linkage in the cohort was strong. Every discovery cohort repertoire had been produced on one sequencing platform. Typing coverage differed by locus: A, B, C, DRB1 and DQB1 were typed in roughly 620-640 donors, DQA1 in approximately 520, DPA1 in 606, and DPB1 in roughly 450. The study was designed to test whether signatures of past pathogen exposure could be identified by cataloging public T cell receptors. General findings and caveats noted by the study authors: The classifier was reported to diagnose cytomegalovirus status with high specificity and sensitivity in both the original cohort and the validation cohort. Sequencing depth was assumed to be roughly uniform across donors in the presence/absence analyses, though that assumption may not hold. Because some donors lacked HLA typing at each locus, the association tests relied only on the typed subset. A group of highly shared sequence variants was considered likely to be a technical artifact of the sequencing pipeline. Some IMGT-functional V segments, including TRBV6-2 and TRBV6-3, could not be distinguished by the 87-base-pair reads and were therefore excluded. Strong co-occurrence of HLA alleles, especially DR and DQ, made assigning TCR associations to individual alleles difficult. A later analysis associated approximately 17,000 TCR beta sequences with specific HLA alleles at a false discovery rate of 0.05. In a later analysis, most CMV-associated TCR beta chains were found to appear HLA-restricted, with HLA associations seemingly driven largely by CMV exposure. While some public TCRs were present in many individuals, most TCR sequences turned up only very rarely across donors. A later genetic analysis associated a missense DCLRE1C variant with V-gene and J-gene trimming of TCR beta chains, and an independent cohort replicated the association. The study gave a list of about 160 TCR beta chains associated with cytomegalovirus. Over 15 rarely observed V segments, including chromosome 9 orphons, were excluded from the earlier analysis of almost 600 of the donors because counts were too low. A further reported finding was that TCR beta sequences accurately predicted the HLA-A and HLA-B alleles for most subjects in the first cohort. According to the authors, the approach could potentially be generalized to other disease states and immunological phenotypes. For the cohort, immune exposure information was limited to CMV serostatus. This cohort had only TCR beta chains sequenced, and the lack of alpha or paired-chain data limited which features could be detected. In a later analysis, TCR association rates were found to vary across HLA loci, with the most associated TCRs seen for DRB1 alleles and the fewest for HLA-C alleles. According to a later analysis, parvovirus B19, influenza, CMV and Epstein-Barr virus appeared linked to several top co-occurrence clusters. In an earlier analysis of under 600 of the donors, most TCR beta V segments were observed in productive rearrangements about 87% or about 30% of the time, broadly matching IMGT annotations. In a later analysis, HLA-associated TCR beta chains showed more clonal expansion and lower generation probabilities than non-associated chains that were equally common. In vitro tests confirmed that a few of the cytomegalovirus-associated TCR beta chains recognize cytomegalovirus antigens. Linkage disequilibrium might explain the correlated functional status among segregating V segments, but an unknown experimental factor could not be excluded. A later genetic analysis reported fewer N-insertions in productive TCRs among donors in an Asian-associated ancestry cluster than the roughly 700-donor mean.

Library preparation used the immunoSEQ multiplex PCR assay. For the multiplex PCR, a mixture combining 60 forward primers for TCR Vbeta segments and 13 reverse primers for TCR Jbeta segments was used. A multiplex PCR assay on genomic DNA amplified the CDR3 region of rearranged TCR beta genes. The amplified TCR beta libraries were sequenced on the Illumina HiSeq System as 87-base-pair reads. The study's processing was this. Across the 700 or so repertoires, a later analysis counted around 80 million unique TCR beta chains, 9.5 million to 13 million of which were shared by at least two donors. Raw reads were error-corrected and collapsed into unique sequences with a nearest-neighbor algorithm that merged closely related sequences to remove PCR and sequencing errors. V, D and J gene segments were assigned by aligning CDR3 sequences to IMGT reference sequences. For a sequence to be retained, a match of at least six nucleotides was required to both a V gene segment and a J gene segment. A rearrangement counted as productive if the CDR3 had no stop codons and remained in frame with V and J, and every other rearrangement counted as non-productive. CDR3 was defined by IMGT convention, running from the second conserved V-encoded cysteine to the conserved J-encoded phenylalanine. The earlier analysis of 587 of the donors excluded any sequence lacking an unambiguous match to a single V gene segment. An earlier analysis of some 610 of the donors called V segments functional above 56.7% productive rearrangements and segregating when the between-donor standard deviation exceeded 5%. A statistical classification framework was built to diagnose cytomegalovirus status from the catalog of TCR beta chain sequences. In a later analysis, TCR nucleotide sequences were compared against IMGT/GENE-DB human TR gene sequences so that V and J genes could be assigned. A later analysis assigned CDR3 sequences and most-parsimonious VDJ recombination scenarios with the TCRdist pipeline. In a later analysis, each TCR beta chain was defined by its CDR3 amino acid sequence together with its V-gene family, and reads lacking a unique V-gene family were excluded. A later analysis removed 500 to 600 highly shared, low-generation-probability nucleotide sequences to deal with suspected cross-contamination and a sequencing artifact. A later analysis calculated a clonal expansion index for each public chain from normalized within-repertoire ranks of inferred template counts. In a later analysis, generation probabilities were computed with a VDJ recombination model fitted to out-of-frame rearrangements, and the resulting probabilities were checked against IGoR. A later analysis scored TCR-TCR, TCR-HLA and TCR-CMV co-occurrence with hypergeometric tests, applying a repertoire-size bias correction to TCR pairs. To estimate false discovery rates, a later analysis permuted the HLA or CMV assignments 20 times. In a later analysis, co-occurring TCRs were grouped using DBSCAN, with TCRdist sequence similarity added in when clustering inside HLA-allele-positive subsets. Co-occurrence clustering excluded repertoires with fewer than 30,000 or more than 120,000 public chains, plus five with anomalous nucleotide sharing. In its TCRdb copy, this immuneACCESS table keeps in-frame sequences only and misses some clones. Where compared with another copy, unresolved V genes explain less than half of these, and the others have no known cause. The V and J calls and clone size were taken over from that table, and D and trimming were inferred from the DNA. Within this sample are 120,000 to 150,000 clones, with approximately 70% of them counted one time only. The top ten hold approximately 1.8% of the sample.

Comments on this clone: It lacks a known antigen. No much larger clone exists at a distance of one base, and base qualities are not known.

The cohort comprised some 700 healthy bone marrow donors. Cohort members were all nominally healthy when sampled, although unrecorded immune exposures were likely present. The donor tested CMV seronegative and was one of the 352 seronegative cohort members. Each donor provided a peripheral blood sample, and peripheral blood mononuclear cells were used for TCR beta sequencing. Genomic DNA was extracted from the blood cell samples with the Qiagen DNeasy Blood Extraction Kit. According to the germline V gene (reference sequence), CDR1 reads MNHEY and CDR2 reads SMNVEV. The CDR3 starts with the cysteine, ends with the phenylalanine, and has 14 residues. The retained sequence is limited to the CDR3, 42 bases, with the frame set at the first base. V and J are trimmed by 4 bases and 6 bases, and the gene matches miss 8 bases of the junction.

In this chain, TRBV27 is recombined with TRBJ1-1, with 7 junctional bases fitting TRBD1. Specimen: PBMCs. The TCR sequence derives from a woman aged 18 to 35 in good health and CMV-seronegative. The DNA reads as follows: TGTGCCAGCAGTTACAGGGGCCAAGGGGCTGAAGCTTTCTTT. Its translation is CASSYRGQGAEAFF.